The clone carrying this T cell receptor beta chain was counted only a few times. Its antigen is not known. The record originates from a study of T-cell memory formation after mild COVID-19. The study, taken as a whole, reports: Confirmation was lacking for SARS-CoV-2 specificity of second-wave clones that peaked on day 37.

A 5'RACE reaction primed in the constant segment made cDNA libraries of TCR alpha and TCR beta, and these carried sample barcodes and UMIs. One entry per CDR3 protein results from TCRdb running MiXCR on the 5' RACE reads. The sample holds around 180,000 distinct CDR3 sequences; roughly 17% are singletons and the top ten take approximately 2.1%. The CDR3 is 17 residues long. The V gene's germline CDR1 is KGHDR and CDR2 SFDVKD. With V trimmed by 0 bases and J by 10 bases, 12 bases remained unmatched. The TCR comes from an adult woman who had mild COVID-19 (a few samples of this study predate the infection). Cell type and time point are not known. The rearrangement links TRBV24-1 to TRBJ2-1; 9 bases align to TRBD1. Sequenced sample: PBMCs or a T cell subset sorted from them (not recorded which). CDR3 DNA: TGTGCCACCAGTGATTTGCGAGCCGGGACAGGGCCCTGGGAGCAGTTCTTC. Translating gives CATSDLRAGTGPWEQFF.